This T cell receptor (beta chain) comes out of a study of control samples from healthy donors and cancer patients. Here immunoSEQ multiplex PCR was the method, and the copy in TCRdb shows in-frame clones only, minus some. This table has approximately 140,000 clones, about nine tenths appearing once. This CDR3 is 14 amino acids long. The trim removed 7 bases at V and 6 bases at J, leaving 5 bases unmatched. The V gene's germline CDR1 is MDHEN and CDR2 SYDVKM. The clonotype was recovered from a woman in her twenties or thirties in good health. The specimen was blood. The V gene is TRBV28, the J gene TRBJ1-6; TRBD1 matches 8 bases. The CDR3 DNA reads TGTGCCAGCAACAGGGGGACGGCTAATTCACCCCTCCACTTT. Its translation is CASNRGTANSPLHF.